This T cell receptor beta chain is drawn from a study of vaccination and CD4 T cells after COVID-19. Study context: Median time from second vaccine dose to sampling was roughly 72 days (14 to 241).

Specified treatment: roughly 11-day PBMC culture with coronavirus spike peptide pools or control peptides (ViraFEST assay). The study's findings and limits: A nonsignificant median increase from 21 to 38 SARS-CoV-2-reactive clonotypes was observed.

The CDR3 extends over 14 amino acids. V was cut by 7 bases and J by 2 bases, with 14 bases left in between. Per the germline V gene, CDR1 is MNHNS and CDR2 is SASEGT. The Oncomine TCR Beta short-read assay was what sequenced the DNA obtained from cultured CD4+ T cells. TCRdb re-derived calls from the PCR reads in MiXCR, one entry per CDR3 protein. The table records roughly 16,000 distinct CDR3 sequences, 50% to 75% of them present only once. Details on this clonotype: The target antigen is unknown.

The TCR sequence derives from a human donor who had recovered from COVID-19. The sample taken for sequencing was CD4+ T cells from blood, cultured in vitro. The genes are TRBV6-1 and TRBJ2-5, with D hard to call. CDR3 coding DNA: TGTGCCAGCAACTCATATTCCGGGCAAGAGACCCAGTACTTC. Protein: CASNSYSGQETQYF.